Following are 23 T cell receptor beta chains from one sample sequenced in a study of shared clonotypes between healthy human individuals. Measured with immunoSEQ multiplex PCR; TCRdb has only the in-frame clones, and not every one. The data contain about 690,000 clones, 90% of them singletons. Input material: memory CD8+ T cells from PBMCs. Subset noted: CD45RO+ cells pooled with CCR7-negative TemRA cells. The receptors shown here come from a man aged 18-30 years in good health. Some clones in this sample may be carry-over from other donors' samples.

In the case of this clone: Other DNA sequences in the same sample also yield this CDR3. This chain joins TRBV9 and TRBJ2-7; D gene ambiguous. This CDR3 has 13 amino acids. Trimming left V 0 bases short and J 2 bases short, with 6 bases between. From germline, CDR1 is SGDLS and CDR2 YYNGEE. The CDR3 DNA is TGTGCCAGCAGCGTAGCCGGTACCTACGAGCAGTACTTC. It encodes CASSVAGTYEQYF.

The chain combines TRBV6-1 with TRBJ1-1; 7 bases align to TRBD1. The CDR3 loop spans 16 amino acids. Germline V CDR1 and CDR2: MNHNS, SASEGT. V shed 3 bases and J 8 bases; nucleotides not matched to a gene: 15. The CDR3 DNA reads as TGTGCCAGCAGTGACACTATTTACAGGGGAAATTGGGAAGCTTTCTTT. Translation: CASSDTIYRGNWEAFF.

The rearrangement uses TRBV7-3 and TRBJ2-2; D call uncertain. The CDR3 consists of 12 residues. V was cut by 3 bases and J by 7 bases, with 6 bases left in between. The germline V gene encodes CDR1 SGHTA and CDR2 FQGTGA. The CDR3 DNA reads TGTGCCAGCAGCTTCGCTCGCGGGGAGCTGTTTTTT. Its protein is CASSFARGELFF.

V gene TRBV29-1 combines with J gene TRBJ2-6; unclear D gene. The V gene lost 7 bases and the J gene lost 0 bases, with 13 bases spanning the gap. The CDR3 extends over 15 amino acids. Germline CDR1 is SQVTM and CDR2 is ANQGSEA. CDR3 DNA: TGCAGCGCGAGACTTCGGGTCTCTGGGGCCAACGTCCTGACTTTC. Translated: CSARLRVSGANVLTF.

This CDR3 is CATSRDRGENTEAFF. CDR3 DNA sequence: TGTGCCACCAGCAGAGATAGGGGGGAGAACACTGAAGCTTTCTTT. The rearrangement links TRBV15 to TRBJ1-1, with a weak D call TRBD1 (6 bases). The CDR3 runs to 15 residues. Trimming stripped 0 bases from V and 1 base from J, with 9 bases between. Per germline, CDR1 LNHNV and CDR2 YYDKDF (reference sequence).

This clone was picked up one time. The V call is TRBV2, the J call TRBJ1-2; D remains unclear. This CDR3 spans 14 amino acids. Germline loops: CDR1 SNHLY, CDR2 FYNNEI. Trimming stripped 8 bases from V and 2 bases from J, with 15 bases between. The chain's CDR3 is CASRGNSLNYGYTF. In DNA, the CDR3 is TGTGCCAGCCGAGGAAACAGCCTCAACTATGGCTACACCTTC. Based on the CDR3 plus reference TRBV2 and TRBJ1-2, the full variable domain is EPEVTQTPSHQVTQMGQEVILRCVPISNHLYFYWYRQILGQKVEFLVSFYNNEISEKSEIFDDQFSVERPDGSNFTLKIRSTKLEDSAMYFCASRGNSLNYGYTFGSGTRLTVV.

The rearrangement uses TRBV28 and TRBJ1-4; D ambiguous. Deletions cut 7 bases from V and 5 bases from J, with 8 bases between. This CDR3 has 12 residues. The germline gives CDR1 MDHEN, CDR2 SYDVKM. The CDR3 DNA is TGTGCCAGCACCCTAGGGAATGAAAAACTGTTTTTT. Protein product: CASTLGNEKLFF.

The genes are TRBV28 and TRBJ1-2, with D maybe TRBD1 (6 bases). From germline, CDR1 is MDHEN and CDR2 SYDVKM. This CDR3 region has 17 residues. Trimming removed 2 bases at V and 6 bases at J, with 22 bases between. CDR3 in DNA: TGTGCCAGCAGTTTACCACGACCGGGGGCCCACCCCCATGGCTACACCTTC. Translation gives CASSLPRPGAHPHGYTF.

This chain links TRBV7-9 with TRBJ2-3, with a weak D call TRBD2 (5 bases). CDR3 length equals 14 residues. Germline V gene data show CDR1 as SEHNR and CDR2 as FQNEAQ (reference sequence). The germline V and J ends were trimmed by 4 bases and 7 bases, with 15 bases remaining between them. The CDR3 nucleotides read TGTGCCAGCAGCTCCAAACTAGTGCGATATACGCAGTATTTT. Translating gives CASSSKLVRYTQYF.

This clone was recorded once. The chain is built from TRBV14 and TRBJ2-3; D gene unclear. The V gene lost 1 base and the J gene lost 6 bases, with 8 bases spanning the gap. In germline, CDR1 is SGHDN, CDR2 FVKESK. The CDR3 covers 13 residues. CDR3 coding DNA: TGTGCCAGCAGCCAAGTCGGTTGGGATACGCAGTATTTT. It yields the protein CASSQVGWDTQYF.

The rearrangement joins TRBV11-2 to TRBJ2-7; D may correspond to TRBD1 or TRBD2 (5 bases each). CDR1 is SGHAT and CDR2 is FQNNGV in the germline V gene. CDR3 length: 15 residues. Deletions cut 6 bases from V and 3 bases from J, with 18 bases between. This chain's CDR3 is CASSPNRDGIYEQYF. CDR3 nucleotides: TGTGCCAGCAGTCCAAATCGGGACGGCATCTACGAGCAGTACTTC.

The chain is built from TRBV10-3 and TRBJ2-7; 8 bases agree with TRBD1. Germline V gene lookup returns CDR1 ENHRY and CDR2 SYGVKD. V dropped 6 bases and J dropped 2; count of bases not matched to a gene: 3. There are 13 residues in the CDR3. In DNA, the CDR3 is TGTGCCATCAGCAGGGACAGGACCTACGAGCAGTACTTC. Residues: CAISRDRTYEQYF.

This chain connects TRBV6-5 to TRBJ2-5, with 8 positions matching TRBD2. The J call may be wrong; the DNA end is better matched by TRBJ2-7. The CDR3 spans 14 residues. The germline CDR1 and CDR2 sequences are MNHEY and SVGAGI. The CDR3 loop is CASSPSGSTYEQYF. CDR3 sequence (DNA): TGTGCCAGCAGCCCAAGCGGGAGCACCTACGAGCAGTACTTC.

On this clone itself: The sample holds other DNA sequences that translate to the same CDR3. The V and J genes are TRBV7-2 and TRBJ2-7; 7 nucleotides match TRBD2. V was clipped by 0 bases and J by 0 bases; unmatched bases: 2. In germline, CDR1 is SGHTA, CDR2 FQGNSA. The CDR3 loop spans 15 amino acids. The DNA of the CDR3 is TGTGCCAGCAGCTTAGCGGGAGGGCCCTCCTACGAGCAGTACTTC. Its translation: CASSLAGGPSYEQYF.

This chain links TRBV7-3 with TRBJ2-5; 12 bases line up with TRBD1. Germline CDR1 is SGHTA and CDR2 is FQGTGA. There are 16 residues in the CDR3. V lost 5 bases and J lost 5; bases outside the gene matches: 9. The CDR3 bases are TGTGCCAGCAGCCCCGGGACAGGGGGCTTCATGGAGACCCAGTACTTC. Translation: CASSPGTGGFMETQYF.

The chain has TRBV28 and TRBJ2-5; 7 nucleotides align to TRBD1. V gave up 2 bases and J gave up 5 bases; unmatched junction bases: 8. This CDR3 has 15 amino acids. Germline V gene lookup returns CDR1 MDHEN and CDR2 SYDVKM. The CDR3 DNA reads TGTGCCAGCAGTTTACCCCTGACAGGGTCGGAGACCCAGTACTTC. It yields the protein CASSLPLTGSETQYF.

The CDR3 bases are TGCGCCAGCAGCATCGGACAGGGGACTGTGAACACTGAAGCTTTCTTT. This codes for CASSIGQGTVNTEAFF. The chain has TRBV5-1 and TRBJ1-1, with TRBD1 matching over 9 bases. The CDR3 loop spans 16 amino acids. Germline loops: CDR1 SGHRS, CDR2 YFSETQ. Unmatched junction bases numbered 7, after V lost 4 bases and J lost 0 bases.

The chain carries TRBV28 and TRBJ2-3; D possibly corresponds to TRBD2 (5 bases). Germline CDR1 and CDR2: MDHEN and SYDVKM. Trimming shortened V by 3 bases and J by 5 bases, and 9 bases separated the two germline ends. This CDR3 contains 13 residues. The DNA for the CDR3 is TGTGCCAGCAGTTTCGGCCGGGGAGATACGCAGTATTTT. Translating gives CASSFGRGDTQYF.

V gene TRBV25-1 combines with J gene TRBJ1-5; D is ambiguous. Trimming cost V 3 bases and J 15 bases, with 12 bases left between them. CDR1 is MGHDK, CDR2 SYGVNS, per germline. The CDR3 loop spans 11 amino acids. The CDR3 nucleotides are TGTGCCAGCAGTGACGGCAGCGCCCTGCATTTT. This encodes CASSDGSALHF. Supplemented by reference TRBV25-1 and TRBJ1-5, the full variable domain reads EADIYQTPRYLVIGTGKKITLECSQTMGHDKMYWYQQDPGMELHLIHYSYGVNSTEKGDLSSESTVSRIRTEHFPLTLESARPSHTSQYLCASSDGSALHFGDGTRLSIL.

This clone was detected only once. In the same sample, other DNA sequences code for this CDR3. The chain couples TRBV2 to TRBJ1-1, with unresolved D. CDR1 SNHLY and CDR2 FYNNEI come from the germline V gene. With 5 bases removed from V and 1 base from J, the gap between germline ends came to 8 bases. The CDR3 contains 13 residues. The CDR3 sequence: CASSPGRNTEAFF. The CDR3 nucleotides read TGTGCCAGCAGTCCCGGACGGAACACTGAAGCTTTCTTT.

This chain connects TRBV11-2 to TRBJ2-7; 10 bases are a match to TRBD2. The trim removed 10 bases at V and 4 bases at J, leaving 13 bases unmatched. The CDR3 spans 15 residues. Germline V gene data show CDR1 as SGHAT and CDR2 as FQNNGV. The CDR3, as DNA: TGTGCCACGCTTGTCCAGCGGGAGGGCCAGTACGAGCAGTACTTC. As protein: CATLVQREGQYEQYF. Full variable domain (outside the CDR3, taken from reference TRBV11-2 and TRBJ2-7): EAGVAQSPRYKIIEKRQSVAFWCNPISGHATLYWYQQILGQGPKLLIQFQNNGVVDDSQLPKDRFSAERLKGVDSTLKIQPAKLEDSAVYLCATLVQREGQYEQYFGPGTRLTVT.

V is TRBV6-5 and J is TRBJ1-1; TRBD1 is a possible D gene (6 bases). This CDR3 is 15 amino acids long. The V gene's germline CDR1 is MNHEY and CDR2 SVGAGI. Trimming stripped 3 bases from V and 0 bases from J, with 11 bases between. The CDR3 sequence is CASSYLDSMNTEAFF. In DNA form, the CDR3 reads TGTGCCAGCAGTTATCTGGACAGTATGAACACTGAAGCTTTCTTT.

The chain combines TRBV2 with TRBJ1-3; no clear D gene. Germline CDR1 is SNHLY and CDR2 is FYNNEI. The V end was cut by 3 bases, the J end by 8 bases, with 11 bases between. CDR3 length: 13 amino acids. The CDR3 nucleotides read TGTGCCAGCAGTGAGACATCTCCAGACACCATATATTTT. Encoded protein: CASSETSPDTIYF. The full variable domain, completed using reference TRBV2 and TRBJ1-3, is EPEVTQTPSHQVTQMGQEVILRCVPISNHLYFYWYRQILGQKVEFLVSFYNNEISEKSEIFDDQFSVERPDGSNFTLKIRSTKLEDSAMYFCASSETSPDTIYFGEGSWLTVV.